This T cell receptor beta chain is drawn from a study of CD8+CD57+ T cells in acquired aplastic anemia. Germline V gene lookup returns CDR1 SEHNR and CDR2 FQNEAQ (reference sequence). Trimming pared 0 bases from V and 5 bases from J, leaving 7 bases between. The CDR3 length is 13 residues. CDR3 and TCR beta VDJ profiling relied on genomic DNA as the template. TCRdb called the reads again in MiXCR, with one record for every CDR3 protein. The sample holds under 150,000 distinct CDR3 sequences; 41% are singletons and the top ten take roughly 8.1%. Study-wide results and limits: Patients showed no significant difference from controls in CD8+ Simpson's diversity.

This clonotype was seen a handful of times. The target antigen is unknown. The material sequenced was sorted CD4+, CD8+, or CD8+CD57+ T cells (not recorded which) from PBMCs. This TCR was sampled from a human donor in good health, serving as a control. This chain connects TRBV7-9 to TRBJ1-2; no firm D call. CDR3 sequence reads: CASSLATRYGYTF. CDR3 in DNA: TGTGCCAGCAGCTTAGCGACGAGGTATGGCTACACCTTC.